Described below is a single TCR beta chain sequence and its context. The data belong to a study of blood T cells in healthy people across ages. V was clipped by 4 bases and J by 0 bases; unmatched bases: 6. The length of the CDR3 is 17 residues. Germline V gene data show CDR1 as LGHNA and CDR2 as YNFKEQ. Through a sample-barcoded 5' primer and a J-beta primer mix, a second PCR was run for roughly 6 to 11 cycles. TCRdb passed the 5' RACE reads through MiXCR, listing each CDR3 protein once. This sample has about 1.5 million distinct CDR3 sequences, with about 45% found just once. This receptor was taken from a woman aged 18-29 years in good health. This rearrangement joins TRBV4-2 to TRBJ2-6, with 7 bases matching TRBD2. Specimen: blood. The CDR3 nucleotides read TGTGCCAGCAGCCCCCTGGGAGGGGCCTCTGGGGCCAACGTCCTGACTTTC. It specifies CASSPLGGASGANVLTF.